The 24 T cell receptor beta chains below all came from one sample that was sequenced in a study of T cells in tumors after PD-1 blockade. Clones were read by immunoSEQ multiplex PCR, and TCRdb kept only the in-frame ones, dropping some. The data show tens of thousands of clones, around 80% seen once. Here the sequenced sample was PBMCs, taken before anti-PD-1 treatment. Source of these receptors: a human donor with basal cell carcinoma.

This chain links TRBV5-1 with TRBJ2-1; tentative D call: TRBD1 (5 bases). The CDR3 totals 13 residues. Between the trimmed V and J ends, which lost 4 bases and 7 bases, there was a span of 12 bases. Looked up from germline, CDR1 is SGHRS and CDR2 is YFSETQ. CDR3 region: CASSPRQGNEQFF. CDR3 nucleotides: TGCGCCAGCAGCCCCCGGCAGGGTAATGAGCAGTTCTTC.

The chain combines TRBV7-9 with TRBJ1-1, with D perhaps matching TRBD1 (5 bases). The germline CDR1 and CDR2 sequences are SEHNR and FQNEAQ (reference sequence). The V end lost 5 bases, the J end lost 5 bases, and 18 bases lay between the germline ends. The CDR3 spans 15 residues. CDR3 protein: CASSQTDPGKTEAFF. The CDR3 DNA is TGTGCCAGCAGCCAAACGGACCCAGGGAAGACTGAAGCTTTCTTT.

This sequence joins TRBV18 and TRBJ1-4, with 7 bases lining up with TRBD1. This CDR3 contains 17 residues. Germline CDR1 is KGHSH and CDR2 is LQKENI. V lost 8 bases, J lost 0 bases, and 12 bases stayed unmatched. CDR3: CASTITGTAATNEKLFF. DNA of the CDR3: TGTGCCAGCACAATAACCGGGACAGCTGCAACTAATGAAAAACTGTTTTTT. Using reference TRBV18 and TRBJ1-4 for the parts outside the CDR3, the full variable domain is NAGVMQNPRHLVRRRGQEARLRCSPMKGHSHVYWYRQLPEEGLKFMVYLQKENIIDESGMPKERFSAEFPKEGPSILRIQQVVRGDSAAYFCASTITGTAATNEKLFFGSGTQLSVL.

This clone was seen once. J is TRBJ1-2 and V is TRBV7-2, with TRBD1 matching 7 bases. Germline loops: CDR1 SGHTA, CDR2 FQGNSA. V gave up 5 bases and J gave up 7 bases; unmatched junction bases: 7. The CDR3 is made up of 13 amino acids. Here the CDR3 reads CASSKTGTAGYTF. The CDR3 nucleotides are TGTGCCAGCAGCAAGACCGGGACAGCTGGCTACACCTTC.

The chain carries TRBV6-2 or TRBV6-3 and TRBJ2-3; 11 nucleotides align to TRBD2. Germline V gene lookup returns CDR1 MNHEY and CDR2 SVGEGT. This CDR3 is 17 amino acids long. V trimming: 2 bases; J trimming: 2 bases; junction bases outside the gene matches: 6. The CDR3 region is CASSYTPGLADTDTQYF. The DNA for the CDR3 is TGTGCCAGCAGTTACACACCGGGACTAGCGGACACAGATACGCAGTATTTT.

The chain has TRBV18 and TRBJ2-6, with TRBD1 matching over 8 bases. After removal of 3 bases from V and 0 bases from J, the junction contained 10 bases not matched to a gene. The CDR3 sequence is 19 residues long. Germline CDR1 and CDR2: KGHSH and LQKENI. For the CDR3, the DNA is TGTGCCAGCTCACCTCTGGGGACAGGATCACCCTCTGGGGCCAACGTCCTGACTTTC. This codes for CASSPLGTGSPSGANVLTF.

This clone was detected ten times or more. The chain carries TRBV6-5 and TRBJ1-3; D is perhaps TRBD1 (6 bases). The CDR3 is 14 amino acids. Between the trimmed V and J ends, which lost 8 bases and 2 bases, there was a span of 13 bases. Germline-derived CDR1 and CDR2 are MNHEY and SVGAGI. CDR3 sequence: CASRGGSAGNTIYF. CDR3 coding DNA: TGTGCCAGCCGAGGGGGGTCCGCTGGAAACACCATATATTTT.

V and J are TRBV12-5 and TRBJ2-5; 8 positions agree with TRBD1. The V segment lost 5 bases and the J segment 5 bases; nucleotides outside the gene matches: 7. Germline CDR1 is LGHNT and CDR2 is FRNRAP. The CDR3 runs 14 residues. CDR3 DNA: TGTGCTAGTGGTCCTGGGACAGGACGGGAGACCCAGTACTTC. It is translated as CASGPGTGRETQYF.

The CDR3 sequence is CASSSGYEQYF. The CDR3 region has the DNA TGCGCCAGCAGCTCAGGCTACGAGCAGTACTTC. This chain connects TRBV5-1 to TRBJ2-7; D not certain. V was shortened by 3 bases and J by 3 bases, with 4 bases between the two germline ends. The germline gives CDR1 SGHRS, CDR2 YFSETQ. The CDR3 runs 11 residues.

CDR3 sequence reads: CASSSIPGLAGGTFYEQYF. DNA for the CDR3: TGCGCCAGCAGCAGCATACCGGGACTAGCGGGGGGAACCTTCTACGAGCAGTACTTC. V is TRBV5-1 and J is TRBJ2-7; 15 bases map to TRBD2. This CDR3 is 19 amino acids long. The germline V gene has CDR1 SGHRS and CDR2 YFSETQ. The trim removed 4 bases at V and 3 bases at J, leaving 14 bases unmatched.

The genes are TRBV29-1 and TRBJ1-2; D uncertain. The CDR3 spans 12 residues. The V gene lost 6 bases and the J gene lost 6 bases, with 14 bases spanning the gap. Germline loops: CDR1 SQVTM, CDR2 ANQGSEA. The CDR3 DNA follows: TGCAGCGTCCCCCGGGAAGCGGATGGCTACACCTTC. Protein: CSVPREADGYTF.

This clone was observed a few times. The chain carries TRBV7-8 and TRBJ2-7; 7 bases agree with TRBD1. The junction had 3 bases not matched to a gene; V was cut back by 1 base and J by 0 bases. This CDR3 contains 15 residues. The V gene's germline CDR1 is SGHVS and CDR2 FQNEAQ. The CDR3 reads CASSLEQGSSYEQYF. The CDR3 DNA reads as TGTGCCAGCAGCTTAGAACAGGGGAGCTCCTACGAGCAGTACTTC.

The J gene is TRBJ1-5, the V gene TRBV2; D not resolved. CDR3 size: 16 residues. Trimming removed 6 bases from V and 2 bases from J, with 17 bases in between. CDR1 is SNHLY, CDR2 FYNNEI, per germline. CDR3 sequence reads: CASSPSMGSGNQPQHF. CDR3 sequence (DNA): TGTGCCAGCAGCCCTTCTATGGGGTCCGGCAATCAGCCCCAGCATTTT.

The chain recombines TRBV2 with TRBJ2-7, with 7 bases that match TRBD1. Trimming cost V 0 bases and J 6 bases; bases outside gene matches: 5. CDR1 is SNHLY and CDR2 is FYNNEI in the germline V gene. CDR3 length equals 14 residues. This CDR3 reads CASSEARGGGEQYF. The DNA of the CDR3 is TGTGCCAGCAGTGAAGCGCGAGGGGGCGGCGAGCAGTACTTC.

The chain is built from TRBV5-1 and TRBJ2-1; D is unresolved. V lost 0 bases to trimming and J lost 9 bases, with 7 bases between them. CDR3 size: 12 residues. Germline V gene sequence: CDR1 SGHRS, CDR2 YFSETQ. In nucleotides, the CDR3 is TGCGCCAGCAGCTTGGAGGTGGGTGAGCAGTTCTTC. This translates into CASSLEVGEQFF. The whole variable domain, filled in from reference TRBV5-1 and TRBJ2-1, reads KAGVTQTPRYLIKTRGQQVTLSCSPISGHRSVSWYQQTPGQGLQFLFEYFSETQRNKGNFPGRFSGRQFSNSRSEMNVSTLELGDSALYLCASSLEVGEQFFGPGTRLTVL.

There are a few counts of this clone. The J gene is TRBJ2-6, the V gene TRBV18, with TRBD1 matching over 10 bases. CDR3 length equals 19 residues. Trimming removed 6 bases from V and 0 bases from J; junction bases left unmatched: 11. Per the germline V gene, CDR1 is KGHSH and CDR2 is LQKENI. CDR3 nucleotides: TGTGCCAGCTCGCTAGTTGATGGACAGGGGGTCTCTGGGGCCAACGTCCTGACTTTC. Protein: CASSLVDGQGVSGANVLTF.

The rearrangement uses TRBV7-2 and TRBJ2-7; TRBD2 matches at 9 bases. Germline V lookup: CDR1 SGHTA, CDR2 FQGNSA. The CDR3 runs to 15 residues. V trimming: 5 bases; J trimming: 4 bases; junction bases outside the gene matches: 9. CDR3 in DNA: TGTGCCAGCAGCGCCGTAGCGGGGGTTTATTACGAGCAGTACTTC. As protein: CASSAVAGVYYEQYF. Together with reference TRBV7-2 and TRBJ2-7, the CDR3 gives the full variable domain: GAGVSQSPSNKVTEKGKDVELRCDPISGHTALYWYRQSLGQGLEFLIYFQGNSAPDKSGLPSDRFSAERTGGSVSTLTIQRTQQEDSAVYLCASSAVAGVYYEQYFGPGTRLTVT.

This clone was recorded only once. V usage is TRBV29-1 and J usage is TRBJ2-3; maybe TRBD2 (5 bases). This CDR3 has 16 amino acids. Deletions cut 0 bases from V and 0 bases from J, with 13 bases between. The germline V gene has CDR1 SQVTM and CDR2 ANQGSEA. CDR3 DNA sequence: TGCAGCGTTGAAGATGGAGAGGGTGTGAGCACAGATACGCAGTATTTT. Amino acid sequence: CSVEDGEGVSTDTQYF.

The rearrangement uses TRBV21-1 and TRBJ1-1. TRBV21-1 is assigned pseudogene status. There are 15 residues in the CDR3. CDR3 DNA: TGTGCCAGCAGCAATGTCCGGGAGTCCTACACTGAAGCTTTCTTT. It yields the protein CASSNVRESYTEAFF.

The chain couples TRBV6-6 to TRBJ2-5, with TRBD2 as a possible D gene (5 bases). V dropped 3 bases and J dropped 4 bases, with 15 bases sitting between them. CDR1 is MNHNY and CDR2 is SVGAGI in the germline V gene (reference sequence). The CDR3 totals 15 residues. The DNA of the CDR3 is TGTGCCAGCAGTTATCGACGGGAAGTATTAGAGACCCAGTACTTC. It encodes CASSYRREVLETQYF.

The CDR3 here is CASSPTWGGYTF. For the CDR3, the DNA is TGTGCCAGCAGCCCCACCTGGGGTGGCTACACCTTC. This chain uses TRBV27 with TRBJ1-2; D uncertain. Trimming pared 6 bases from V and 7 bases from J, leaving 12 bases between. The CDR3 extends over 12 amino acids. Germline lookup yields CDR1 MNHEY and CDR2 SMNVEV (reference sequence).

This clone was detected a few times. The identical CDR3 is also encoded by other nucleotide sequences in the sample. The chain is built from TRBV19 and TRBJ2-1, with D maybe TRBD1 (5 bases). The CDR3 consists of 14 residues. The V and J ends lost 9 bases and 0 bases respectively, with 12 bases between them. Germline V gives CDR1 LNHDA, CDR2 SQIVND (reference sequence). CDR3 sequence reads: CAREDRSSYNEQFF. CDR3 in DNA: TGTGCCAGAGAAGACAGAAGCTCCTACAATGAGCAGTTCTTC.

The gene calls are TRBV3-1 (or the pseudogene TRBV3-2) and TRBJ1-3; TRBD1 aligns across 7 bases. The V segment lost 3 bases and the J segment 4 bases; nucleotides outside the gene matches: 9. The CDR3 is 16 residues long. CDR1 LGHDT and CDR2 YNNKEL come from the germline V gene (reference sequence). The DNA of the CDR3 is TGTGCCAGCAGCCATCGCACCCCAGGGGGGGGAAACACCATATATTTT. Its translation: CASSHRTPGGGNTIYF.

The table lists this clone with a count of one. This rearrangement joins TRBV13 to TRBJ2-1; 10 positions match TRBD2. Germline V gene lookup returns CDR1 PRHDT and CDR2 FYEKMQ (reference sequence). This CDR3 contains 17 residues. With V trimmed by 5 bases and J by 9 bases, 16 bases remained unmatched. The CDR3 protein is CASSLPWERGGHSEQFF. CDR3 coding DNA: TGTGCCAGCAGCCTCCCCTGGGAGCGGGGGGGCCACAGTGAGCAGTTCTTC. The entire variable domain, with the rest obtained from reference TRBV13 and TRBJ2-1, is as follows: AAGVIQSPRHLIKEKRETATLKCYPIPRHDTVYWYQQGPGQDPQFLISFYEKMQSDKGSIPDRFSAQQFSDYHSELNMSSLELGDSALYFCASSLPWERGGHSEQFFGPGTRLTVL.